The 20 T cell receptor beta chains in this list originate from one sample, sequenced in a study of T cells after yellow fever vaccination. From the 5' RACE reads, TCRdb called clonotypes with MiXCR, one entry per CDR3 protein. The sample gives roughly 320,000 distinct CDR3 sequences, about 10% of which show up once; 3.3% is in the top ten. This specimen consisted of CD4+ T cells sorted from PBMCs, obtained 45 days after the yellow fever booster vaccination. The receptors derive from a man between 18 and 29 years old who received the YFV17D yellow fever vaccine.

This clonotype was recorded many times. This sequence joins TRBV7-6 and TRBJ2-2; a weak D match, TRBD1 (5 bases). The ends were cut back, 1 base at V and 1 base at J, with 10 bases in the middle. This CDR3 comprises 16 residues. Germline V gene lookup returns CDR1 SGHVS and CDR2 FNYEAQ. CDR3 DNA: TGTGCCAGCAGCTTAGGGCAGGGTAGGAACACCGGGGAGCTGTTTTTT. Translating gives CASSLGQGRNTGELFF. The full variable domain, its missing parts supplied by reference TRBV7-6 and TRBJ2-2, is GAGVSQSPRYKVTKRGQDVALRCDPISGHVSLYWYRQALGQGPEFLTYFNYEAQQDKSGLPNDRFSAERPEGSISTLTIQRTEQRDSAMYRCASSLGQGRNTGELFFGEGSRLTVL.

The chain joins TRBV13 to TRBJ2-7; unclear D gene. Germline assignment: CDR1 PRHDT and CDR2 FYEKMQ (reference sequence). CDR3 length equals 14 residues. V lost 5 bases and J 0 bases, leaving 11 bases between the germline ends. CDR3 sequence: CASSPSANSYEQYF. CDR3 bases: TGTGCCAGCAGCCCGTCGGCCAACTCCTACGAGCAGTACTTC.

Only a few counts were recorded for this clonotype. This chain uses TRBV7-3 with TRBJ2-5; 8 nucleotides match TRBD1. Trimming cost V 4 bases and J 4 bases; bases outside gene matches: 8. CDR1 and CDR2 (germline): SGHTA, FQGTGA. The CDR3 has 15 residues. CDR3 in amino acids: CASSSGNRGTETQYF. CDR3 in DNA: TGTGCCAGCAGCTCCGGAAACAGGGGGACAGAGACCCAGTACTTC.

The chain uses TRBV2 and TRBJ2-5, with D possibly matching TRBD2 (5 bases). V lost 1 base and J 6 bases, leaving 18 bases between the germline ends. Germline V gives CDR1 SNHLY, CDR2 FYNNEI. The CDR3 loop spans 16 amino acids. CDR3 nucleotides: TGTGCCAGCAGTGAAGGAGGAACAAACGGCGGGCAGACCCAGTACTTC. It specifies CASSEGGTNGGQTQYF. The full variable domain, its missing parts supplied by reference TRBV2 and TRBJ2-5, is EPEVTQTPSHQVTQMGQEVILRCVPISNHLYFYWYRQILGQKVEFLVSFYNNEISEKSEIFDDQFSVERPDGSNFTLKIRSTKLEDSAMYFCASSEGGTNGGQTQYFGPGTRLLVL.

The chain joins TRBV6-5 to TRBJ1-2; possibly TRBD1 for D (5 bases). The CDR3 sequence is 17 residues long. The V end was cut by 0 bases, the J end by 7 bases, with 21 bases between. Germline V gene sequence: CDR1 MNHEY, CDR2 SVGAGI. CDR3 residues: CASSYSLGGSLRGGYTF. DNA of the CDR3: TGTGCCAGCAGTTACTCTCTTGGAGGCAGCCTTAGGGGTGGCTACACCTTC.

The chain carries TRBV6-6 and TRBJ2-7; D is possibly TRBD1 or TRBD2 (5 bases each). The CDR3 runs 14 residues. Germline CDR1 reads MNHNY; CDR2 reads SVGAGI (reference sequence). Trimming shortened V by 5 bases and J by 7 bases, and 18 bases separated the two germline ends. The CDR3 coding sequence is TGTGCCAGCAGTAACCGGGACCTCACTTGGGAGCAGTACTTC. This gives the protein CASSNRDLTWEQYF.

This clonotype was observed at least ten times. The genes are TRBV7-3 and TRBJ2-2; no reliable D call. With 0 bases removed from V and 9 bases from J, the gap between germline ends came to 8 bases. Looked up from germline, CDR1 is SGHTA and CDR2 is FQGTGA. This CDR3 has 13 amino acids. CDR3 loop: CASSLTSTRELFF. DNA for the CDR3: TGTGCCAGCAGCTTAACGTCGACCCGGGAGCTGTTTTTT.

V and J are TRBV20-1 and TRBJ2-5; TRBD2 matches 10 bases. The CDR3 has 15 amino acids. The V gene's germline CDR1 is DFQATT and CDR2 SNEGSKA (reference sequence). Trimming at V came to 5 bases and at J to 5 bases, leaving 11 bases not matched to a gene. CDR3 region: CSASWSSGGTETQYF. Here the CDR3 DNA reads TGCAGTGCTTCCTGGAGTAGCGGGGGGACGGAGACCCAGTACTTC.

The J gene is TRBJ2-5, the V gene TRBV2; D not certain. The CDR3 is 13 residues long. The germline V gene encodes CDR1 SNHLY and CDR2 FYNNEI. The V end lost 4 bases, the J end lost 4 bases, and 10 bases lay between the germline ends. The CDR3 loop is CASSAFGRETQYF. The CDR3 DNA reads TGTGCCAGCAGTGCCTTCGGTAGAGAGACCCAGTACTTC.

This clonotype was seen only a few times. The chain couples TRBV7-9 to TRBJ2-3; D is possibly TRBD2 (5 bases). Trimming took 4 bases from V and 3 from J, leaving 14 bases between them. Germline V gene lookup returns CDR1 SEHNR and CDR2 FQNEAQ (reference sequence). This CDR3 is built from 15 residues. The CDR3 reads CASSSRVGGTDTQYF. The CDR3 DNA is TGTGCCAGCAGCTCCCGGGTTGGAGGTACAGATACGCAGTATTTT.

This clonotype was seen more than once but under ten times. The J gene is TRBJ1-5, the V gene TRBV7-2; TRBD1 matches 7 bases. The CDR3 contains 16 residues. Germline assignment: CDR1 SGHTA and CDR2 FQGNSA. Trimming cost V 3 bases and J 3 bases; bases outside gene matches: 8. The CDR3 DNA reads TGTGCCAGCAGCTTCTTCTCAGGGGGAAACAATCAGCCCCAGCATTTT. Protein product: CASSFFSGGNNQPQHF.

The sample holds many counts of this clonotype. The DNA for the CDR3 is TGTGCCAGCAGCCAATTCCTGGGGGTTCAGCAGTACTTC. This sequence encodes CASSQFLGVQQYF. The chain joins TRBV3-1 to TRBJ2-7; either TRBD1 or TRBD2 may supply D (5 bases each). The CDR3 length is 13 residues. The ends were cut back, 2 bases at V and 8 bases at J, with 13 bases in the middle. Germline loops: CDR1 LGHDT, CDR2 YNNKEL (reference sequence).

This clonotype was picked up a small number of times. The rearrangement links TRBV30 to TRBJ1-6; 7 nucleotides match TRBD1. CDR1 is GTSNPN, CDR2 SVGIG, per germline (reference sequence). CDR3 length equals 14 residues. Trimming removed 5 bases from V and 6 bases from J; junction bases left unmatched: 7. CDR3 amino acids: CAWQGGSGNSPLHF. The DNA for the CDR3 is TGTGCCTGGCAGGGGGGGTCGGGTAATTCACCCCTCCACTTT.

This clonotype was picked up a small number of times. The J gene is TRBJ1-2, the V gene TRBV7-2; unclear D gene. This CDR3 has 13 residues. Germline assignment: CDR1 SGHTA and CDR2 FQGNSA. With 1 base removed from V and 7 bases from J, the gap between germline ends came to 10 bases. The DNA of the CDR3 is TGTGCCAGCAGCTTAGAATCGATCATTGGCTACACCTTC. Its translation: CASSLESIIGYTF.

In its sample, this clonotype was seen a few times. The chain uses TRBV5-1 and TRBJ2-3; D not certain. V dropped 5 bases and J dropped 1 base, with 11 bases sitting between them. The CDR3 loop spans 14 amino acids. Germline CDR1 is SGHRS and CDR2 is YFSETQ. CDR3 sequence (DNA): TGCGCCAGCAGTGAGGTCCAGGGCACAGATACGCAGTATTTT. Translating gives CASSEVQGTDTQYF.

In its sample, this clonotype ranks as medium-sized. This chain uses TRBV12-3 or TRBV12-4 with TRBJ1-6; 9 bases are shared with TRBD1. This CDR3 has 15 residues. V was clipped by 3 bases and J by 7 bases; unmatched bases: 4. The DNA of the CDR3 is TGTGCCAGCAGTTTTTTGGGACAGGGAAATTCACCCCTCCACTTT. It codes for CASSFLGQGNSPLHF.

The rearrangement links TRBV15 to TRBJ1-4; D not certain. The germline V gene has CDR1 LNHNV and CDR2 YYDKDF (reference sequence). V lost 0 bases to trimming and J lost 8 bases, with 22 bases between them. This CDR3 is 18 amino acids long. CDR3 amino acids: CATSREAPPFAPGEKLFF. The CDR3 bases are TGTGCCACCAGCAGAGAGGCCCCCCCGTTCGCTCCGGGCGAAAAACTGTTTTTT.

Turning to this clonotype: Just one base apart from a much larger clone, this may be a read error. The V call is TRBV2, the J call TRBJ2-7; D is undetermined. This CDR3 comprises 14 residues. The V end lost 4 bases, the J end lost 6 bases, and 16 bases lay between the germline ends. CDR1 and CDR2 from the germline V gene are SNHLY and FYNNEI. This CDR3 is CASSVYGARVEQYF. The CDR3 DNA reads TGTGCCAGCAGTGTATATGGCGCTAGGGTCGAGCAGTACTTC.

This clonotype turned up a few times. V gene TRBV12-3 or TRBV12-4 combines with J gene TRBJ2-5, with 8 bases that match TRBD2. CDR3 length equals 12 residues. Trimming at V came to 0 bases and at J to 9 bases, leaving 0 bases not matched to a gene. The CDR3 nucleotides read TGTGCCAGCAGTTTAGCCGGGGGGGCCCAGTACTTC. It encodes CASSLAGGAQYF.

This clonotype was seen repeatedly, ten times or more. CDR3 protein: CASSHYRQGTWDTQYF. CDR3 sequence (DNA): TGCGCCAGCAGCCACTACCGACAGGGGACATGGGATACGCAGTATTTT. The chain is built from TRBV4-3 and TRBJ2-3, with 8 bases lining up with TRBD1. Germline-derived CDR1 and CDR2 are LGHNA and YSLEER. With 3 bases clipped from V and 6 bases from J, the junction kept 11 bases outside the gene matches. The CDR3 extends over 16 amino acids.